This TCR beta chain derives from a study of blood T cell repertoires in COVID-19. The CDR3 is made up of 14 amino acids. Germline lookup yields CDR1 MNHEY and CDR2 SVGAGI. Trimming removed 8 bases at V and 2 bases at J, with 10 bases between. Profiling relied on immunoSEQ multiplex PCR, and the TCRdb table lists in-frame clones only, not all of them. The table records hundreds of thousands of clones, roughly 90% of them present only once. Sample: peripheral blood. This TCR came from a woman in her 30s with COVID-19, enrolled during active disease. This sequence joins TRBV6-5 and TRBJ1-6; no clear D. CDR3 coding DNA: TGTGCCAGCCAGTTGGTCCCCTATAATTCACCCCTCCACTTT. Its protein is CASQLVPYNSPLHF.